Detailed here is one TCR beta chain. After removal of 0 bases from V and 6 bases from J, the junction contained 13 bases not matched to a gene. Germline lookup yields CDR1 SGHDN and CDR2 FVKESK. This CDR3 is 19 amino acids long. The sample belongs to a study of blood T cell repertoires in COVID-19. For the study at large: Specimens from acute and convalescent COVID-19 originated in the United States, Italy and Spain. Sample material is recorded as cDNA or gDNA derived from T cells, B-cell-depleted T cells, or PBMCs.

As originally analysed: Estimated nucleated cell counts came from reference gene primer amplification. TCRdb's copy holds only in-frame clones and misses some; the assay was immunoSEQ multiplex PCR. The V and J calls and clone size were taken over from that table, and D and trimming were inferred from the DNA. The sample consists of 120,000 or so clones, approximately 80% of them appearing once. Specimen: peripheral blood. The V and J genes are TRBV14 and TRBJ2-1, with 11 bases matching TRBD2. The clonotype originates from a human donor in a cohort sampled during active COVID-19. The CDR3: CASSQDVGTATSGTNEQFF. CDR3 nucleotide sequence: TGTGCCAGCAGCCAAGATGTCGGGACAGCGACTAGCGGGACCAATGAGCAGTTCTTC.